This is a list of T cell receptor beta chains from one sample in a study of T cell changes during pregnancy in multiple sclerosis. Generated by immunoSEQ multiplex PCR, the TCRdb table keeps only in-frame clones and is missing some. The sample holds about 56,000 clones; less than 90% are singletons and the top ten take around 0.38%. The sample was CD4+ T cells from peripheral blood mononuclear cells, taken in the third trimester of pregnancy. These receptors were obtained from a female donor with multiple sclerosis, enrolled in a pregnancy study. CDR3s include the opening cysteine and the closing phenylalanine or tryptophan. Each record gives: D gene, clone size, J gene, V gene, CDR3 DNA, CDR3 protein. D genes are given only for firm matches. Size tells how often a clone was seen (once, few, many) or the class of an expanded clone, and some rows leave it out.

d_gene: TRBD1; abundance: .; j_gene: TRBJ1-1; v_gene: TRBV27; CDR3nt: TGTGCCAGCAGCCTAAGGGGGCTAAAGAACACTGAAGCTTTCTTT; CDR3aa: CASSLRGLKNTEAFF
d_gene: TRBD1; abundance: .; j_gene: TRBJ2-5; v_gene: TRBV29-1; CDR3nt: TGCAGCGTTGAAGATCAGGCCAGGGGGCCCGTGGAGACCCAGTACTTC; CDR3aa: CSVEDQARGPVETQYF
d_gene: .; abundance: .; j_gene: TRBJ1-2; v_gene: TRBV19; CDR3nt: TGTGCCAGTAGTATTGAGCTGAGGATCGGCTACACCTTC; CDR3aa: CASSIELRIGYTF
d_gene: TRBD2; abundance: .; j_gene: TRBJ2-3; v_gene: TRBV29-1; CDR3nt: TGCAGCGTTGATCCCCAAGGACTAGCGGGACGTCATTTT; CDR3aa: CSVDPQGLAGRHF
d_gene: .; abundance: .; j_gene: TRBJ2-1; v_gene: TRBV2; CDR3nt: TGTGCCAGCAGTGAATTAAATGAGCAGTTCTTC; CDR3aa: CASSELNEQFF
d_gene: TRBD1; abundance: .; j_gene: TRBJ2-7; v_gene: TRBV18; CDR3nt: TGTGCCAGCTCAAATCCGGGACAGGGGGCGGAAGAGCAGTACTTC; CDR3aa: CASSNPGQGAEEQYF
d_gene: TRBD1; abundance: .; j_gene: TRBJ1-1; v_gene: TRBV29-1; CDR3nt: TGCAGCGTTGAAACCTACCAGGGGGCGCGAGGTGTATACACTGAAGCTTTCTTT; CDR3aa: CSVETYQGARGVYTEAFF
d_gene: .; abundance: few; j_gene: TRBJ1-1; v_gene: TRBV30; CDR3nt: TGTGCCTGGAGTCGGGGAACCACTGAAGCTTTCTTT; CDR3aa: CAWSRGTTEAFF
d_gene: .; abundance: .; j_gene: TRBJ1-1; v_gene: TRBV7-3; CDR3nt: TGTGCCAGCAGCTTAAGCGGGGCAGGAACGGTTGAGCAGGTAAGCACTGAAGCTTTCTTT; CDR3aa: CASSLSGAGTVEQVSTEAFF
d_gene: .; abundance: .; j_gene: TRBJ2-1; v_gene: TRBV19; CDR3nt: TGTGCCAGTAGTCCCCTCAGCAGGGGTTTATACAATGAGCAGTTCTTC; CDR3aa: CASSPLSRGLYNEQFF
d_gene: .; abundance: .; j_gene: TRBJ1-5; v_gene: TRBV7-8; CDR3nt: TGTGCCAGCAGCTTAGTGTCAGATAGCAATCAGCCCCAGCATTTT; CDR3aa: CASSLVSDSNQPQHF
d_gene: TRBD1; abundance: few; j_gene: TRBJ1-2; v_gene: TRBV30; CDR3nt: TGTGCCTGGAGTGATTGGACAGGGGGTACCCATAACTATGGCTACACCTTC; CDR3aa: CAWSDWTGGTHNYGYTF
d_gene: .; abundance: .; j_gene: TRBJ2-4; v_gene: TRBV27; CDR3nt: TGTGCCAGCGCCCCCGGGGTAGCCAAAAACATTCAGTACTTC; CDR3aa: CASAPGVAKNIQYF
d_gene: TRBD1; abundance: .; j_gene: TRBJ1-6; v_gene: TRBV12-5; CDR3nt: TGTGCTAGTGGTTTGGGGGACAGGGATAATTCACCCCTCCACTTT; CDR3aa: CASGLGDRDNSPLHF
d_gene: TRBD1; abundance: few; j_gene: TRBJ1-2; v_gene: TRBV29-1; CDR3nt: TGCAGCGGTGGCCGACAGGGGAACTATGGCTACACCTTC; CDR3aa: CSGGRQGNYGYTF
d_gene: .; abundance: .; j_gene: TRBJ2-1; v_gene: TRBV10-1; CDR3nt: TGCGCCAGCTCGCTACAAGAAAGAGGTGAGCAGTTCTTC; CDR3aa: CASSLQERGEQFF
d_gene: .; abundance: .; j_gene: TRBJ2-3; v_gene: TRBV6-5; CDR3nt: TGTGCCAGCAGTTACCTGGATACGCAGTATTTT; CDR3aa: CASSYLDTQYF
d_gene: TRBD2; abundance: .; j_gene: TRBJ2-1; v_gene: TRBV5-1; CDR3nt: TGCGCCAGCAGCGCCACTAGCGGGGATTACAATGAGCAGTTCTTC; CDR3aa: CASSATSGDYNEQFF
d_gene: TRBD1; abundance: .; j_gene: TRBJ2-1; v_gene: TRBV5-1; CDR3nt: TGCGCCAGCATTCCGGGACAGGTATACAATGAGCAGTTCTTC; CDR3aa: CASIPGQVYNEQFF
d_gene: TRBD1; abundance: .; j_gene: TRBJ2-2; v_gene: TRBV5-5; CDR3nt: TGTGCCAGCAGCACACAGGGGGCGGCGACCGGGGAGCTGTTTTTT; CDR3aa: CASSTQGAATGELFF
d_gene: .; abundance: once; j_gene: TRBJ2-5; v_gene: TRBV10-3; CDR3nt: TGTGCCATCAGTGAGTGGGTGGGAGGAGAGACCCAGTACTTC; CDR3aa: CAISEWVGGETQYF
d_gene: .; abundance: .; j_gene: TRBJ2-1; v_gene: TRBV11-1; CDR3nt: TGTGCCAGCAGCTTAAGCGTTGCGAATGAGCAGTTCTTC; CDR3aa: CASSLSVANEQFF
d_gene: TRBD2; abundance: .; j_gene: TRBJ2-5; v_gene: TRBV4-1; CDR3nt: TGCGCCAGCAGCCAAGATTTAGCGGGGTGGGAGACCCAGTACTTC; CDR3aa: CASSQDLAGWETQYF
d_gene: .; abundance: .; j_gene: TRBJ1-1; v_gene: TRBV7-6; CDR3nt: TGTGCCAGCATTCCGGGATTCACCCCTGAAGCTTTCTTT; CDR3aa: CASIPGFTPEAFF
d_gene: .; abundance: .; j_gene: TRBJ2-1; v_gene: TRBV7-9; CDR3nt: TGTGCCAGCAGCGCCTGGGGGGCTAGCGGCGATGAGCAGTTCTTC; CDR3aa: CASSAWGASGDEQFF
d_gene: .; abundance: .; j_gene: TRBJ1-1; v_gene: TRBV6-5; CDR3nt: TGTGCCAGCAGTGATGCCCGGAGGAACACTGAAGCTTTCTTT; CDR3aa: CASSDARRNTEAFF
d_gene: .; abundance: .; j_gene: TRBJ2-7; v_gene: TRBV21-1; CDR3nt: TGTGCCAGCGCAATGGACAGGGCGTGGGACGAGCAGTACTTC; CDR3aa: CASAMDRAWDEQYF
d_gene: TRBD1; abundance: .; j_gene: TRBJ1-2; v_gene: TRBV7-2; CDR3nt: TGTGCCAGCAGCCCGACAGGGGGCGTATTCTCGGTTCTGGATGGCTACACCTTC; CDR3aa: CASSPTGGVFSVLDGYTF
d_gene: .; abundance: .; j_gene: TRBJ2-5; v_gene: TRBV7-2; CDR3nt: TGTGCCACCAACCTCGGGCTCCGCGGAGGGACCCAGTACTTC; CDR3aa: CATNLGLRGGTQYF
d_gene: TRBD1; abundance: .; j_gene: TRBJ2-3; v_gene: TRBV5-4; CDR3nt: TGTGCCAGCAGCCGCCAGGGGGCGGCAGATACGCAGTATTTT; CDR3aa: CASSRQGAADTQYF
d_gene: .; abundance: .; j_gene: TRBJ2-7; v_gene: TRBV4-3; CDR3nt: TGCGCCAGCAGCCAAGATGGGGGCGAATCCTACGAGCAGTACTTC; CDR3aa: CASSQDGGESYEQYF
d_gene: TRBD1; abundance: .; j_gene: TRBJ1-3; v_gene: TRBV7-2; CDR3nt: TGTGCCAGCAGCTTTGTTGGACAGGGAAGGTCTGGAAACACCATATATTTT; CDR3aa: CASSFVGQGRSGNTIYF
d_gene: .; abundance: .; j_gene: TRBJ1-1; v_gene: TRBV5-4; CDR3nt: TGTGCCAGCAGCACAAAACGTGGAGGAGACACTGAAGCTTTCTTT; CDR3aa: CASSTKRGGDTEAFF
d_gene: TRBD1; abundance: many; j_gene: TRBJ2-4; v_gene: TRBV23-1; CDR3nt: TGCGCCAGCAGTCAATCAGGGACAGGGGGACCAGCCAAAAACATTCAGTACTTC; CDR3aa: CASSQSGTGGPAKNIQYF
d_gene: .; abundance: .; j_gene: TRBJ2-5; v_gene: TRBV9; CDR3nt: TGTGCCAGCAGCGTAGGCCGGTCAGAGACCCAGTACTTC; CDR3aa: CASSVGRSETQYF
d_gene: .; abundance: .; j_gene: TRBJ1-3; v_gene: TRBV19; CDR3nt: TGTGCCAGTAGTATGACAAGGGCCGGGGGCACCATATATTTT; CDR3aa: CASSMTRAGGTIYF
d_gene: .; abundance: .; j_gene: TRBJ1-6; v_gene: TRBV6-5; CDR3nt: TGTGCCAGCAGTTACGGGCAGTACTTGAATTCACCCCTCCACTTT; CDR3aa: CASSYGQYLNSPLHF
d_gene: .; abundance: .; j_gene: TRBJ1-2; v_gene: TRBV6-1; CDR3nt: TGTGCCAGCAGCCAAACAGGGTATGGCTACACCTTC; CDR3aa: CASSQTGYGYTF
d_gene: .; abundance: .; j_gene: TRBJ1-5; v_gene: TRBV19; CDR3nt: TGTGCCAGTAGTATAGCGACAGGTAGCAATCAGCCCCAGCATTTT; CDR3aa: CASSIATGSNQPQHF
d_gene: .; abundance: .; j_gene: TRBJ2-7; v_gene: TRBV4-2; CDR3nt: TGTGCCAGCGCGGGGGCCGGGTCCGCCTACGAGCAGTACTTC; CDR3aa: CASAGAGSAYEQYF
d_gene: TRBD1; abundance: once; j_gene: TRBJ1-1; v_gene: TRBV5-5; CDR3nt: TGTGCCAGCAGCCTTTCCCACCAACAGGGGACGAACACTGAAGCTTTCTTT; CDR3aa: CASSLSHQQGTNTEAFF
d_gene: .; abundance: .; j_gene: TRBJ1-3; v_gene: TRBV7-8; CDR3nt: TGTGCCAGCAGCTTAAACCAGGGAGGGTTTGGAAACACCATATATTTT; CDR3aa: CASSLNQGGFGNTIYF
d_gene: .; abundance: .; j_gene: TRBJ1-6; v_gene: TRBV6-6; CDR3nt: TGTGCCAGCAGCTCCGGGGATTCACCCCTCCACTTT; CDR3aa: CASSSGDSPLHF
d_gene: .; abundance: .; j_gene: TRBJ1-1; v_gene: TRBV4-1; CDR3nt: TGCGCCAGCAGCCCTCTTTTTGGCGAAACAGGGATGAACACTGAAGCTTTCTTT; CDR3aa: CASSPLFGETGMNTEAFF
d_gene: .; abundance: .; j_gene: TRBJ2-3; v_gene: TRBV29-1; CDR3nt: TGCAGCGTTGAAAAGGGGATACCCACAGATACGCAGTATTTT; CDR3aa: CSVEKGIPTDTQYF
d_gene: TRBD1; abundance: .; j_gene: TRBJ2-5; v_gene: TRBV7-2; CDR3nt: TGTGCCAGCAGCTTGGGACAGGGAACAGAGACCCAGTACTTC; CDR3aa: CASSLGQGTETQYF
d_gene: .; abundance: .; j_gene: TRBJ1-1; v_gene: TRBV6-6; CDR3nt: TGTGCCAGCAGTTACTCCGAACAGGGAGTGAACACTGAAGCTTTCTTT; CDR3aa: CASSYSEQGVNTEAFF
d_gene: TRBD1; abundance: .; j_gene: TRBJ1-1; v_gene: TRBV10-3; CDR3nt: TGTGCCTTAGGGGGCGAGTGGGTCGGAACTGAAGCTTTCTTT; CDR3aa: CALGGEWVGTEAFF
d_gene: TRBD2; abundance: .; j_gene: TRBJ2-5; v_gene: TRBV10-1; CDR3nt: TGCGCCAGCAGTGACGGGACTAGCGGGAGGGAAGAGACCCAGTACTTC; CDR3aa: CASSDGTSGREETQYF
d_gene: .; abundance: .; j_gene: TRBJ2-2; v_gene: TRBV18; CDR3nt: TGTGCCAGCTCACCGCTGACTGTTGCCGGGGAGCTGTTTTTT; CDR3aa: CASSPLTVAGELFF
d_gene: .; abundance: .; j_gene: TRBJ1-4; v_gene: TRBV5-1; CDR3nt: TGCGCCAGCAGTCCCCAGGGCTTAAATGAAAAACTGTTTTTT; CDR3aa: CASSPQGLNEKLFF
d_gene: .; abundance: .; j_gene: TRBJ1-3; v_gene: TRBV6-6; CDR3nt: TGTGCCAGCATGACCTCGGGGAGCGGAAACACCATATATTTT; CDR3aa: CASMTSGSGNTIYF
d_gene: TRBD1; abundance: .; j_gene: TRBJ2-2; v_gene: TRBV2; CDR3nt: TGTGCCAGCAGTGAACAGGGACAGGGCACCGGGGAGCTGTTTTTT; CDR3aa: CASSEQGQGTGELFF
d_gene: TRBD2; abundance: .; j_gene: TRBJ2-1; v_gene: TRBV11-2; CDR3nt: TGTGCCAGCAGCTTAGGCGGACTAGCGGGATTCAATGAGCAGTTCTTC; CDR3aa: CASSLGGLAGFNEQFF
d_gene: .; abundance: .; j_gene: TRBJ1-1; v_gene: TRBV7-2; CDR3nt: TGTGCCAGCAGCTTAGCCTCACGGACAGAAGCTTTCTTT; CDR3aa: CASSLASRTEAFF
d_gene: .; abundance: .; j_gene: TRBJ1-4; v_gene: TRBV11-2; CDR3nt: TGTGCCAGCAGCGTACTTCGTGAAAAACTGTTTTTT; CDR3aa: CASSVLREKLFF
d_gene: TRBD2; abundance: .; j_gene: TRBJ2-3; v_gene: TRBV5-1; CDR3nt: TGCGCCAGCAGCTTGGCGGGATTGGGGGGGAATACGCAGTATTTT; CDR3aa: CASSLAGLGGNTQYF
d_gene: TRBD1; abundance: .; j_gene: TRBJ2-5; v_gene: TRBV5-1; CDR3nt: TGCGCCAGCAGCCTACAGGGGGACAGGGGAGAGACCCAGTACTTC; CDR3aa: CASSLQGDRGETQYF
d_gene: .; abundance: .; j_gene: TRBJ2-1; v_gene: TRBV9; CDR3nt: TGTGCCAGCAGCGTAGCTACGGCGGGGGCAAACAATGAGCAGTTCTTC; CDR3aa: CASSVATAGANNEQFF